One sample yielded the 31 T cell receptor beta chains listed below, sequenced in a study of T cell responses to AZD1222 COVID-19 vaccine. Sequencing used immunoSEQ multiplex PCR; TCRdb keeps in-frame clones, though not all of them. The profile shows about 160,000 clones, about 91% of them singletons. The sample consisted of peripheral blood, taken 28 days after the second AZD1222 dose. These receptors originate from an adult who received the AZD1222 COVID-19 vaccine.

Only one count was recorded for this clone. The chain is built from TRBV24-1 and TRBJ2-7, with a tentative D call TRBD1 (5 bases). The V end was cut by 11 bases, the J end by 6 bases, with 10 bases between. The CDR3 runs 10 residues. Germline CDR1 KGHDR, CDR2 SFDVKD. Here the CDR3 DNA reads TGTGCCAGCAGGGAACCCGAGCAGTACTTC. The encoded protein is CASREPEQYF.

V is TRBV7-6 and J is TRBJ1-2, with D maybe TRBD1 (5 bases). The CDR3 spans 15 residues. Trimming took off 1 base at V and 2 bases at J, with 11 bases between the two ends. Per germline, CDR1 SGHVS and CDR2 FNYEAQ. The CDR3 bases are TGTGCCAGCAGCTTAGAGGGCAGGGTAAACTATGGCTACACCTTC. Translating gives CASSLEGRVNYGYTF.

V and J are TRBV7-6 and TRBJ2-2; the D is unclear. CDR3 size: 13 residues. Trimming left V 3 bases short and J 7 bases short, with 9 bases between. In germline, CDR1 is SGHVS, CDR2 FNYEAQ. The CDR3 loop is CASSFTVVGELFF. CDR3 nucleotides: TGTGCCAGCAGCTTTACGGTGGTCGGGGAGCTGTTTTTT.

The chain recombines TRBV30 with TRBJ1-2, with 7 bases fitting TRBD1. Trimming took 7 bases from V and 5 from J; bases not matched to a gene: 4. Germline CDR1 GTSNPN, CDR2 SVGIG (reference sequence). CDR3 length: 11 residues. CDR3 sequence reads: CASSGGYGYTF. The CDR3 nucleotides are TGTGCCTCGTCAGGGGGGTATGGCTACACCTTC.

The V call is TRBV2, the J call TRBJ1-1; TRBD1 matches at 7 bases. The V gene end was trimmed by 0 bases and the J gene end by 3 bases; junction bases not matched to a gene: 7. The CDR3 has 16 residues. Germline values: CDR1 SNHLY, CDR2 FYNNEI. CDR3 in amino acids: CASSEALRQGDTEAFF. The CDR3 DNA reads as TGTGCCAGCAGTGAAGCGCTTCGGCAGGGGGACACTGAAGCTTTCTTT.

The rearrangement links TRBV7-2 to TRBJ1-1; possibly TRBD1 for D (5 bases). Trimming stripped 5 bases from V and 1 base from J, with 14 bases between. Germline assignment: CDR1 SGHTA and CDR2 FQGNSA. The CDR3 totals 15 residues. CDR3 protein: CASSPREGRNTEAFF. The CDR3 DNA reads TGTGCCAGCAGCCCCCGTGAGGGACGGAACACTGAAGCTTTCTTT.

This rearrangement joins TRBV6-4 to TRBJ1-1; D unclear. Germline CDR1 and CDR2: MRHNA and SNTAGT. The germline V and J ends were trimmed by 6 bases and 6 bases, with 20 bases remaining between them. This CDR3 has 15 residues. CDR3 residues: CASRQTLDSTAEAFF. CDR3 in DNA: TGTGCCAGCAGGCAAACGCTGGATAGCACGGCTGAAGCTTTCTTT.

The chain is built from TRBV30 and TRBJ2-1; D could derive from TRBD1 or TRBD2 (7 bases each). CDR3 length: 13 amino acids. V lost 8 bases and J lost 7, with 18 bases in between. Germline V gene sequence: CDR1 GTSNPN, CDR2 SVGIG (reference sequence). CDR3 in amino acids: CAGARQGGNEQFF. DNA of the CDR3: TGTGCCGGGGCCAGGCAGGGGGGGAATGAGCAGTTCTTC.

The chain has TRBV29-1 and TRBJ1-4, with D maybe TRBD1 (5 bases). Germline CDR1 is SQVTM and CDR2 is ANQGSEA. This CDR3 is built from 16 residues. The ends were cut back, 4 bases at V and 0 bases at J, with 15 bases in the middle. DNA of the CDR3: TGCAGCGTTGTCCTGAATTCAGGGCCAACTAATGAAAAACTGTTTTTT. This gives the protein CSVVLNSGPTNEKLFF.

This clone was seen once. The V gene is TRBV7-8, the J gene TRBJ1-6; D not resolved. Germline CDR1 reads SGHVS; CDR2 reads FQNEAQ. Trimming shortened V by 5 bases and J by 8 bases, and 19 bases separated the two germline ends. This CDR3 has 16 amino acids. DNA of the CDR3: TGTGCCAGCAGCGCATCGGGCTCGACCTCTTATTCACCCCTCCACTTT. This translates into CASSASGSTSYSPLHF.

This clone was detected only once. This chain uses TRBV28 with TRBJ2-1, with 10 bases lining up with TRBD1. From germline, CDR1 is MDHEN and CDR2 SYDVKM. V trimming: 4 bases; J trimming: 5 bases; junction bases outside the gene matches: 17. The CDR3 totals 19 residues. The CDR3 protein is CASSSPGQGYRALDNEQFF. The CDR3 coding sequence is TGTGCCAGCAGTTCTCCGGGACAGGGGTATCGGGCCCTGGACAATGAGCAGTTCTTC.

The chain combines TRBV2 with TRBJ1-2, with TRBD1 matching over 9 bases. The germline V gene has CDR1 SNHLY and CDR2 FYNNEI. The CDR3 sequence is 14 residues long. The J segment lost 6 bases and the V segment lost 6 bases, leaving 8 bases of the junction unmatched. The CDR3 coding sequence is TGTGCCAGCAGGTACAGGGGGCTCGGGGATGGCTACACCTTC. Amino acid sequence: CASRYRGLGDGYTF.

The genes are TRBV19 and TRBJ1-6, with D unresolved. This CDR3 has 12 amino acids. Germline V gene data show CDR1 as LNHDA and CDR2 as SQIVND (reference sequence). Trimming cost V 4 bases and J 7 bases, with 5 bases left between them. The DNA of the CDR3 is TGTGCCAGTAGTAGTGAGAATTCACCCCTCCACTTT. Translation: CASSSENSPLHF.

The genes are TRBV19 and TRBJ2-3, with a tentative D call TRBD2 (6 bases). This CDR3 is 19 amino acids long. Trimming left V 5 bases short and J 6 bases short, with 30 bases between. The germline V gene encodes CDR1 LNHDA and CDR2 SQIVND (reference sequence). The CDR3: CASSYPGPGVNFKFDTQYF. CDR3 bases: TGTGCCAGTAGTTACCCGGGACCGGGAGTTAATTTCAAATTCGATACGCAGTATTTT.

J is TRBJ2-7 and V is TRBV12-3 or TRBV12-4; D is perhaps TRBD2 (5 bases). The CDR3 extends over 13 amino acids. V lost 6 bases, J lost 6 bases, and 15 bases lay in between. The CDR3 region has the DNA TGTGCCAGCAGCCCTTTTAGCGTGGGCGAGCAGTACTTC. Translation gives CASSPFSVGEQYF.

V usage is TRBV5-6 and J usage is TRBJ2-5; TRBD2 agrees at 7 bases. This CDR3 has 14 residues. V lost 1 base and J lost 5; bases outside the gene matches: 5. CDR1 and CDR2 from the germline V gene are SGHDT and YYEEEE. The CDR3 DNA is TGTGCCAGCAGCTTGAGGACTAGAGGGGAGACCCAGTACTTC. This gives the protein CASSLRTRGETQYF.

This sequence joins TRBV15 and TRBJ2-7, with 10 bases that match TRBD2. With V trimmed by 2 bases and J by 6 bases, 4 bases remained unmatched. This CDR3 has 14 amino acids. Germline V lookup: CDR1 LNHNV, CDR2 YYDKDF (reference sequence). Written as DNA, the CDR3 is TGTGCCACCAGCAGACTAGCGGGGGAAGCCGAGCAGTACTTC. It is translated as CATSRLAGEAEQYF.

The J gene is TRBJ1-4, the V gene TRBV10-3, with 7 bases aligning to TRBD1. The germline gives CDR1 ENHRY, CDR2 SYGVKD. Trimming removed 6 bases from V and 7 bases from J; junction bases left unmatched: 8. CDR3 length: 14 residues. The CDR3 loop is CAIRGTASGEKLFF. For the CDR3, the DNA is TGTGCCATCAGGGGGACAGCTAGCGGTGAAAAACTGTTTTTT.

The CDR3, as DNA: TGCGCCAGCAGCTTGGAACGTACCCTGGGGGAGCAGTACTTC. The encoded protein is CASSLERTLGEQYF. The V gene is TRBV5-1, the J gene TRBJ2-7; D is undetermined. V was clipped by 0 bases and J by 7 bases, with 14 bases between them. Germline V gene sequence: CDR1 SGHRS, CDR2 YFSETQ. The CDR3 has 14 amino acids.

This rearrangement joins TRBV24-1 to TRBJ1-1; unclear D gene. Trimming left V 7 bases short and J 4 bases short, with 12 bases between. The CDR3 covers 13 residues. CDR1 is KGHDR and CDR2 is SFDVKD in the germline V gene. DNA for the CDR3: TGTGCCACCAGACCCAAGGGTAGCACTGAAGCTTTCTTT. Translated, it gives CATRPKGSTEAFF.

This chain uses TRBV4-1 with TRBJ2-4; 9 bases align to TRBD2. The CDR3 sequence is 19 residues long. Germline values: CDR1 MGHRA, CDR2 YSYEKL. V dropped 1 base and J dropped 0; count of bases not matched to a gene: 10. The CDR3 sequence: CASSQGISASGVAKNIQYF. For the CDR3, the DNA is TGCGCCAGCAGCCAAGGGATTTCGGCTAGCGGGGTAGCCAAAAACATTCAGTACTTC.

The CDR3 DNA follows: TGTGCCAGCAGGAAGACAGGGAACACAGATACGCAGTATTTT. Translating it yields CASRKTGNTDTQYF. V usage is TRBV27 and J usage is TRBJ2-3, with 7 bases matching TRBD1. CDR1 is MNHEY, CDR2 SMNVEV, per germline (reference sequence). J lost 2 bases, V lost 6 bases, and 5 bases had no gene match. This CDR3 has 14 amino acids.

This chain joins TRBV6-5 and TRBJ1-3; D is unresolved. Trimming stripped 4 bases from V and 5 bases from J, with 9 bases between. CDR3 length: 13 residues. From germline, CDR1 is MNHEY and CDR2 SVGAGI. DNA of the CDR3: TGTGCCAGCAGTTCAGCTCCTCGAAACACCATATATTTT. Its translation is CASSSAPRNTIYF.

The chain employs TRBV2 and TRBJ1-1, with D hard to call. The germline gives CDR1 SNHLY, CDR2 FYNNEI. V was pared by 1 base and J by 1 base, with 10 bases between. The CDR3 has 15 amino acids. The CDR3 bases are TGTGCCAGCAGTGAAGGAGGCGGAAGGAACACTGAAGCTTTCTTT. Its protein is CASSEGGGRNTEAFF.

This clone was detected once. The V call is TRBV3-1 (or the pseudogene TRBV3-2), the J call TRBJ1-2; no reliable D call. CDR1 is LGHDT and CDR2 is YNNKEL in the germline V gene (reference sequence). V gave up 1 base and J gave up 3 bases, with 12 bases separating them. The CDR3 contains 15 residues. The chain's CDR3 is CASSQGSRRDYGYTF. The CDR3 coding sequence is TGTGCCAGCAGCCAAGGTAGCAGGAGGGACTATGGCTACACCTTC.

The rearrangement joins TRBV5-1 to TRBJ2-1; 7 bases line up with TRBD1. This CDR3 comprises 14 residues. From germline, CDR1 is SGHRS and CDR2 YFSETQ. V trimming: 4 bases; J trimming: 3 bases; junction bases outside the gene matches: 4. The CDR3 bases are TGCGCCAGCAGCGGCGGACAGGACTACAATGAGCAGTTCTTC. It specifies CASSGGQDYNEQFF.

This chain links TRBV4-1 with TRBJ1-1, with D tentatively TRBD1 (6 bases). Germline CDR1 is MGHRA and CDR2 is YSYEKL. The CDR3 sequence is 14 residues long. Between the trimmed V and J ends, which lost 3 bases and 5 bases, there was a span of 13 bases. CDR3 coding DNA: TGCGCCAGCAGCCAGGGAGGGGGAGATACTGAAGCTTTCTTT. Translated: CASSQGGGDTEAFF.

The chain couples TRBV29-1 to TRBJ2-5; D tentatively reads TRBD1 or TRBD2 (5 bases each). Per germline, CDR1 SQVTM and CDR2 ANQGSEA. The length of the CDR3 is 12 residues. V gave up 4 bases and J gave up 0 bases, with 6 bases separating them. The CDR3 spells CSVGGNQETQYF. The CDR3 DNA sequence: TGCAGCGTTGGGGGGAACCAAGAGACCCAGTACTTC.

This chain joins TRBV3-1 (or the pseudogene TRBV3-2) and TRBJ1-2, with D uncertain. The CDR3 spans 13 residues. V lost 0 bases to trimming and J lost 4 bases, with 6 bases between them. Germline CDR1 and CDR2: LGHDT and YNNKEL (reference sequence). This chain's CDR3 is CASSQEGLYGYTF. The CDR3 nucleotides are TGTGCCAGCAGCCAAGAAGGGCTCTATGGCTACACCTTC.

The chain employs TRBV5-6 and TRBJ2-7; no clear D. Germline CDR1 SGHDT, CDR2 YYEEEE. The CDR3 length is 12 residues. V was trimmed by 3 bases and J by 3 bases, leaving 7 bases between them. The CDR3 DNA sequence: TGTGCCAGCAGCTCCTATCACTACGAGCAGTACTTC. Protein product: CASSSYHYEQYF.

This chain uses TRBV5-4 with TRBJ2-2; D is unclear. CDR3 length: 15 residues. CDR1 and CDR2 from the germline V gene are SGHNT and YYREEE (reference sequence). Trimming left V 4 bases short and J 3 bases short, with 13 bases between. CDR3: CASSRKSRDTGELFF. CDR3 sequence (DNA): TGTGCCAGCAGCCGTAAATCCCGGGACACCGGGGAGCTGTTTTTT.